This T cell receptor (beta chain) was identified during a study of blood T cell repertoires in COVID-19. About the study: PBMCs, B-cell-depleted T cells, or T cells were the source of the cDNA or gDNA that made up the material.

Clones were read by immunoSEQ multiplex PCR, and TCRdb kept only the in-frame ones, dropping some. The sample contains some 340,000 clones, about 83% of which appear only once. CDR1 and CDR2 from the germline V gene are LGHNA and YSLEER. The V and J ends lost 6 bases and 4 bases respectively, with 12 bases between them. This CDR3 has 13 amino acids. This clone was found a few times. The sample taken for sequencing was peripheral blood. This chain uses TRBV4-3 with TRBJ1-2; D remains unclear. This TCR was sampled from a man aged 25-45 years with active or convalescent COVID-19. The CDR3 spells CASSRTAGYGYTF. The CDR3 DNA sequence: TGCGCCAGCAGTCGTACGGCAGGCTATGGCTACACCTTC.